This is a list of T cell receptor beta chains from one sample in a study of cytomegalovirus exposure and HLA in healthy donors. Profiling relied on immunoSEQ multiplex PCR, and the TCRdb table lists in-frame clones only, not all of them. The top ten hold about 8.6% of the sample, which has roughly 110,000 clones, over 55% seen once. The material sequenced was PBMCs. The origin of the receptors is a man aged 18 to 30 in good health and CMV-seropositive. Each CDR3 is given with its conserved first and last residue. Fields, in order: V gene, CDR3 length, J gene, clone size, CDR3 protein. Clone size is shown for a subset of rows, as once, few, many or a class of expanded clone.

V: TRBV29-1
length: 12
J: TRBJ2-5
size: once
CDR3: CSVDLSEETQYF

V: TRBV5-4
length: 15
J: TRBJ1-2
size: -
CDR3: CASSLGTGGINGYTF

V: TRBV4-1
length: 15
J: TRBJ2-2
size: -
CDR3: CATARTGANTGELFF

V: TRBV15
length: 15
J: TRBJ1-4
size: -
CDR3: CATSPNRDFNEKLFF

V: TRBV15
length: 15
J: TRBJ2-7
size: -
CDR3: CATSGPDRVSYEQYF

V: TRBV12-5
length: 17
J: TRBJ1-1
size: -
CDR3: CASGLSTGQGMNTEAFF

V: TRBV11-3
length: 16
J: TRBJ2-1
size: -
CDR3: CASSWNPGLADTEQFF

V: TRBV18
length: 14
J: TRBJ2-5
size: few
CDR3: CASSRGTRRETQYF

V: TRBV5-1
length: 15
J: TRBJ2-1
size: -
CDR3: CASSPGLEPPNEQFF

V: TRBV6-5
length: 12
J: TRBJ2-7
size: few
CDR3: CASSRQGYEQYF

V: TRBV29-1
length: 13
J: TRBJ1-5
size: once
CDR3: CSVGGGNNQPQHF

V: TRBV29-1
length: 12
J: TRBJ2-1
size: -
CDR3: CSVVQGYNEQFF

V: TRBV6-5
length: 14
J: TRBJ2-1
size: -
CDR3: CASGGGGIYNEQFF

V: TRBV10-1
length: 14
J: TRBJ1-2
size: -
CDR3: CASSDHDRVRGYTF

V: TRBV15
length: 18
J: TRBJ2-3
size: -
CDR3: CATSSEGRGGGRTDTQYF

V: TRBV18
length: 14
J: TRBJ2-5
size: -
CDR3: CASSPWQGRETQYF

V: TRBV28
length: 19
J: TRBJ2-2
size: -
CDR3: CASSLKLGTSGGITGELFF

V: TRBV6-5
length: 12
J: TRBJ2-5
size: -
CDR3: CASSYGGETQYF

V: TRBV27
length: 13
J: TRBJ1-2
size: few
CDR3: CASKRGGANGYTF

V: TRBV30
length: 11
J: TRBJ1-2
size: few
CDR3: CAWADRVTYTF

V: TRBV5-5
length: 14
J: TRBJ2-5
size: -
CDR3: CASSFATGSQTQYF

V: TRBV14
length: 14
J: TRBJ1-2
size: -
CDR3: CASSQEQGTIGYTF

V: TRBV12-5
length: 17
J: TRBJ2-3
size: -
CDR3: CASGPGLAGGYSDTQYF

V: TRBV11-2
length: 15
J: TRBJ2-3
size: -
CDR3: CASSYSGGDTDTQYF

V: TRBV2
length: 15
J: TRBJ2-1
size: -
CDR3: CASRFLLDRYNEQFF

V: TRBV5-5
length: 14
J: TRBJ2-1
size: once
CDR3: CASSPRDRANEQFF

V: TRBV6-5
length: 14
J: TRBJ1-4
size: -
CDR3: CASSYTQVGEKLFF

V: TRBV6-4
length: 15
J: TRBJ2-3
size: few
CDR3: CASSESGGNTDTQYF

V: TRBV5-4
length: 13
J: TRBJ2-4
size: few
CDR3: CASSADYRGIQYF

V: TRBV28
length: 15
J: TRBJ2-5
size: -
CDR3: CASSSRTGLQETQYF

V: TRBV29-1
length: 12
J: TRBJ1-4
size: -
CDR3: CSVAGDREKLFF

V: TRBV10-2
length: 13
J: TRBJ2-3
size: once
CDR3: CASSESLGQVKYF

V: TRBV19
length: 15
J: TRBJ1-2
size: -
CDR3: CASSMEGRKSYGYTF

V: TRBV7-3
length: 15
J: TRBJ2-1
size: -
CDR3: CASSLQGNSYNEQFF

V: TRBV6-5
length: 15
J: -
size: -
CDR3: CASNSVSTPPYEQYF

V: TRBV11-2
length: 15
J: TRBJ1-5
size: -
CDR3: CASSLDLAGGQPQHF

V: TRBV10-1
length: 15
J: TRBJ1-1
size: -
CDR3: CASSESPGVNTEAFF

V: TRBV5-6
length: 15
J: TRBJ2-3
size: once
CDR3: CASSLVVAGGDTQYF

V: TRBV7-2
length: 16
J: TRBJ1-4
size: -
CDR3: CASSFGGTGVWEKLFF

V: TRBV7-2
length: 14
J: TRBJ2-3
size: -
CDR3: CASSLGLAGYHWYF

V: TRBV27
length: 15
J: TRBJ1-5
size: once
CDR3: CASSLSGDGNQPQHF

V: TRBV7-9
length: 14
J: TRBJ2-7
size: -
CDR3: CASSPGQVSYEQYF

V: TRBV2
length: 13
J: TRBJ1-6
size: -
CDR3: CASSPNRDRALHF

V: TRBV6-5
length: 14
J: TRBJ1-6
size: -
CDR3: CASSFRTGNSPLHF

V: TRBV2
length: 15
J: TRBJ2-3
size: -
CDR3: CASCPTTGDTDTQYF

V: TRBV6-5
length: 16
J: TRBJ1-1
size: -
CDR3: CASSFTGIGVNTEAFF

V: TRBV5-1
length: 14
J: TRBJ1-5
size: few
CDR3: CASSLGSGDQPQHF

V: TRBV6-1
length: 16
J: TRBJ1-1
size: few
CDR3: CASSEGVGVGYTEAFF

V: TRBV5-6
length: 16
J: TRBJ1-2
size: -
CDR3: CASSLALIVRNYGYTF

V: TRBV5-1
length: 12
J: TRBJ2-7
size: -
CDR3: CASSHDSYEQYF

V: TRBV7-9
length: 18
J: TRBJ2-4
size: -
CDR3: CASSLESPGDWAKNIQYF

V: TRBV5-1
length: 14
J: TRBJ2-2
size: -
CDR3: CASSWGQGAGELFF